The 10 T cell receptor beta chains listed next were all sequenced from one sample in a study of blood T cell repertoires in COVID-19. Clones were sequenced by immunoSEQ multiplex PCR, and TCRdb holds only the in-frame ones, with some missing. The sample records about 120,000 clones, around 80% being singletons. The material sequenced was peripheral blood. Receptors originate from a man aged 25-45 years with COVID-19, enrolled during active disease.

V usage is TRBV7-9 and J usage is TRBJ1-1, with 7 bases lining up with TRBD1. V lost 5 bases and J lost 6; bases outside the gene matches: 6. The CDR3 has 13 residues. From germline, CDR1 is SEHNR and CDR2 FQNEAQ (reference sequence). The CDR3 is CASSHPQGAEAFF. CDR3 sequence (DNA): TGTGCCAGCAGCCACCCCCAGGGGGCTGAAGCTTTCTTT.

The chain combines TRBV19 with TRBJ2-3; TRBD2 is a possible D gene (5 bases). CDR3 length: 15 residues. V was cut by 7 bases and J by 0 bases, with 14 bases left in between. Germline V gene data show CDR1 as LNHDA and CDR2 as SQIVND (reference sequence). The CDR3 nucleotides read TGTGCCAGTACCAGGACTGATTCTAGCACAGATACGCAGTATTTT. Translation gives CASTRTDSSTDTQYF.

CDR3 coding DNA: TGCGCCAGCAGCTTGGTCACAGGGCCGTCCCTTAACACTGAAGCTTTCTTT. Translation gives CASSLVTGPSLNTEAFF. This chain uses TRBV5-1 with TRBJ1-1; D possibly corresponds to TRBD1 (6 bases). Trimming took off 0 bases at V and 2 bases at J, with 17 bases between the two ends. This CDR3 comprises 17 residues. CDR1 and CDR2 from the germline V gene are SGHRS and YFSETQ. Full variable domain (outside the CDR3, taken from reference TRBV5-1 and TRBJ1-1): KAGVTQTPRYLIKTRGQQVTLSCSPISGHRSVSWYQQTPGQGLQFLFEYFSETQRNKGNFPGRFSGRQFSNSRSEMNVSTLELGDSALYLCASSLVTGPSLNTEAFFGQGTRLTVV.

This clone was observed a few times. CDR3 DNA: TGTGCCAGCAGCTTCGGGGGTGGTAGGGTTGAGACCCAGTACTTC. It translates to CASSFGGGRVETQYF. This rearrangement joins TRBV11-2 to TRBJ2-5; possibly TRBD2 for D (6 bases). Looked up from germline, CDR1 is SGHAT and CDR2 is FQNNGV. Trimming removed 3 bases from V and 5 bases from J, with 16 bases in between. The CDR3 is 15 residues long.

This clone was observed once. The chain's CDR3 is CASSLPGYGYTF. The CDR3 DNA follows: TGTGCCAGCAGTCTACCGGGCTATGGCTACACCTTC. This chain links TRBV12-3 or TRBV12-4 with TRBJ1-2; D uncertain. V was clipped by 5 bases and J by 4 bases, with 8 bases between them. The CDR3 is 12 amino acids.

This rearrangement joins TRBV12-3 or TRBV12-4 to TRBJ2-3; no firm D call. Trimming took off 3 bases at V and 2 bases at J, with 6 bases between the two ends. The CDR3 is 13 amino acids. The DNA for the CDR3 is TGTGCCAGCAGTTTGCGGAACACAGATACGCAGTATTTT. Amino acids: CASSLRNTDTQYF.

V gene TRBV4-3 combines with J gene TRBJ1-6; D is uncertain. CDR3 size: 17 residues. CDR1 is LGHNA, CDR2 YSLEER, per germline. V shed 1 base and J shed 1 base, with 11 bases lying between them. The CDR3 nucleotides are TGCGCCAGCAGCCAAGGTTCCGGAGGGTCCTATAATTCACCCCTCCACTTT. Amino acids: CASSQGSGGSYNSPLHF.

This chain uses TRBV28 with TRBJ2-3; 7 bases line up with TRBD1. The V segment lost 3 bases and the J segment 5 bases; nucleotides outside the gene matches: 20. The CDR3 runs to 19 residues. The V gene's germline CDR1 is MDHEN and CDR2 SYDVKM. CDR3 sequence (DNA): TGTGCCAGCAGTTTTTCCCGCCCGCGACAGGGCCTGTGGGTAGATACGCAGTATTTT. Its translation: CASSFSRPRQGLWVDTQYF.

The chain uses TRBV30 and TRBJ1-4; a weak D match, TRBD1 (5 bases). The CDR3 extends over 12 amino acids. V gave up 0 bases and J gave up 8 bases, with 7 bases separating them. The germline CDR1 and CDR2 sequences are GTSNPN and SVGIG (reference sequence). The CDR3 protein is CAWSVSGEKLFF. CDR3 nucleotides: TGTGCCTGGAGTGTGTCAGGGGAAAAACTGTTTTTT.

V gene TRBV28 combines with J gene TRBJ2-2; TRBD1 matches at 8 bases. CDR3 length: 15 residues. Germline loops: CDR1 MDHEN, CDR2 SYDVKM. J gave up 6 bases and V 6 bases, and 9 bases lay outside the gene matches. CDR3 coding DNA: TGTGCCAGCAGCCCTCGGACAGGGTCCCCCGGGGAGCTGTTTTTT. Protein product: CASSPRTGSPGELFF.